Shown below are 26 T cell receptor beta chains from a single sample sequenced in a study of shared clonotypes between healthy human individuals. Profiling relied on immunoSEQ multiplex PCR, and the TCRdb table lists in-frame clones only, not all of them. The sample records around 720,000 clones, around 78% being singletons. Sequencing was done on a sample of memory CD4+ T cells sorted from blood. Described subset: CD45RA-negative fraction. These receptors were collected from a woman under 40 in good health.

The V call is TRBV19, the J call TRBJ1-1; 7 bases fit TRBD1. From germline, CDR1 is LNHDA and CDR2 SQIVND (reference sequence). The V gene end was trimmed by 7 bases and the J gene end by 1 base; junction bases not matched to a gene: 6. This CDR3 has 14 amino acids. The CDR3 DNA is TGTGCCAGTATCACCGGACAGGCGAACACTGAAGCTTTCTTT. This translates into CASITGQANTEAFF.

The chain combines TRBV5-1 with TRBJ2-7, with TRBD2 matching 10 bases. The CDR3 is 19 amino acids. Germline CDR1 SGHRS, CDR2 YFSETQ. Unmatched junction bases numbered 18, after V lost 3 bases and J lost 3 bases. The CDR3 reads CASSSPPRTSGIRSYEQYF. The CDR3 DNA reads as TGCGCCAGCAGCTCGCCGCCAAGGACTAGCGGAATTCGGAGCTACGAGCAGTACTTC.

In its sample, this clone was seen a few times. The chain couples TRBV18 to TRBJ2-2; 11 nucleotides align to TRBD2. Germline V gene data show CDR1 as KGHSH and CDR2 as LQKENI. Losses at the gene ends were 3 bases for V and 1 base for J; bases not matched to a gene: 1. The CDR3 is made up of 16 amino acids. The CDR3 reads CASSPGLAENTGELFF. For the CDR3, the DNA is TGTGCCAGCTCACCGGGACTAGCGGAGAACACCGGGGAGCTGTTTTTT. The variable domain in full, with the rest retrieved from reference TRBV18 and TRBJ2-2, is NAGVMQNPRHLVRRRGQEARLRCSPMKGHSHVYWYRQLPEEGLKFMVYLQKENIIDESGMPKERFSAEFPKEGPSILRIQQVVRGDSAAYFCASSPGLAENTGELFFGEGSRLTVL.

This clone has more than one count but fewer than ten. The same CDR3 can be traced to other DNA sequences in this sample. The chain uses TRBV5-1 and TRBJ2-3; D gene uncertain. Germline V lookup: CDR1 SGHRS, CDR2 YFSETQ. V was cut by 4 bases and J by 4 bases, with 10 bases left in between. CDR3 length: 13 residues. CDR3 protein: CASSPQLADTQYF. In nucleotides, the CDR3 is TGCGCCAGCAGCCCTCAGCTTGCAGATACGCAGTATTTT.

This clone was counted once. The V gene is TRBV7-9, the J gene TRBJ2-5; 7 bases align to TRBD2. The trim removed 4 bases at V and 5 bases at J, leaving 13 bases unmatched. This CDR3 comprises 16 residues. Germline V gives CDR1 SEHNR, CDR2 FQNEAQ (reference sequence). The CDR3 bases are TGTGCCAGCAGCTCACCCAGCGGGGCGAAAGGGGAGACCCAGTACTTC. As protein: CASSSPSGAKGETQYF.

The rearrangement uses TRBV28 and TRBJ2-5; unclear D gene. V was pared by 1 base and J by 7 bases, with 13 bases between. The CDR3 length is 14 residues. Germline lookup yields CDR1 MDHEN and CDR2 SYDVKM. The CDR3 reads CASSLSRSMGTQYF. The CDR3 region has the DNA TGTGCCAGCAGTTTATCGAGGTCAATGGGGACCCAGTACTTC.

This clone has a handful of counts. The genes are TRBV28 and TRBJ1-1, with TRBD1 matching over 9 bases. Looked up from germline, CDR1 is MDHEN and CDR2 is SYDVKM. J gave up 4 bases and V 5 bases, and 2 bases lay outside the gene matches. The length of the CDR3 is 13 residues. The CDR3 is CASSRDRVTEAFF. CDR3 bases: TGTGCCAGCAGTCGGGACAGGGTCACTGAAGCTTTCTTT.

The chain recombines TRBV5-1 with TRBJ2-7; D is tentatively TRBD1 or TRBD2 (5 bases each). V was shortened by 7 bases and J by 3 bases, with 14 bases between the two germline ends. This CDR3 has 13 residues. Germline V gene data show CDR1 as SGHRS and CDR2 as YFSETQ. CDR3 residues: CASHRDAGYEQYF. The CDR3 DNA follows: TGCGCCAGCCACCGGGACGCAGGCTACGAGCAGTACTTC.

Of note for this clone: The same CDR3 can be traced to other DNA sequences in this sample. The chain has TRBV11-2 and TRBJ2-2, with TRBD2 matching over 10 bases. The CDR3 runs 17 residues. V dropped 4 bases and J dropped 2; count of bases not matched to a gene: 7. Germline V gene sequence: CDR1 SGHAT, CDR2 FQNNGV. This chain's CDR3 is CASSSGLAGVNTGELFF. The CDR3, as DNA: TGTGCCAGCAGCTCTGGGCTAGCGGGGGTAAACACCGGGGAGCTGTTTTTT.

This chain links TRBV7-3 with TRBJ2-1; TRBD2 agrees at 9 bases. The germline V gene has CDR1 SGHTA and CDR2 FQGTGA. The CDR3 is 15 residues long. The V gene end was trimmed by 2 bases and the J gene end by 4 bases; junction bases not matched to a gene: 3. CDR3 protein: CASSLGTSTYNEQFF. CDR3 bases: TGTGCCAGCAGCTTAGGGACTAGCACTTACAATGAGCAGTTCTTC.

The V and J genes are TRBV7-9 and TRBJ2-2; D call uncertain. Germline V gene data show CDR1 as SEHNR and CDR2 as FQNEAQ (reference sequence). CDR3 length: 16 amino acids. The germline V and J ends were trimmed by 7 bases and 3 bases, with 18 bases remaining between them. As DNA, the CDR3 is TGTGCCAGCACCCCACCCTCCCGGGTCCACACCGGGGAGCTGTTTTTT. It yields the protein CASTPPSRVHTGELFF.

The gene calls are TRBV28 and TRBJ1-4; 7 bases are a match to TRBD1. V shed 4 bases, J shed 3 bases, and the junction held 14 bases outside the gene matches. Germline-derived CDR1 and CDR2 are MDHEN and SYDVKM. This CDR3 spans 18 amino acids. As DNA, the CDR3 is TGTGCCAGCAGTTCACAGGGGAATATGGGAGTCGCTAATGAAAAACTGTTTTTT. Its translation is CASSSQGNMGVANEKLFF.

For this clone: Additional DNA sequences in this sample encode the identical CDR3. V is TRBV7-9 and J is TRBJ1-3, with TRBD1 matching over 8 bases. CDR3 length: 14 amino acids. Germline trimming cut 1 base from V and 5 bases from J; bases unmatched to any gene: 1. CDR1 is SEHNR, CDR2 FQNEAQ, per germline (reference sequence). The CDR3 region has the DNA TGTGCCAGCAGCTTAGGACAGGGGAGAAACACCATATATTTT. Its translation: CASSLGQGRNTIYF.

The CDR3 loop is CASSVGRRRTDTQYF. The CDR3 DNA follows: TGTGCCAGCAGCGTGGGACGACGGCGCACAGATACGCAGTATTTT. The chain has TRBV9 and TRBJ2-3, with D perhaps given as TRBD1 or TRBD2 (5 bases each). The ends were cut back, 2 bases at V and 1 base at J, with 11 bases in the middle. The CDR3 is 15 residues long. Germline loops: CDR1 SGDLS, CDR2 YYNGEE.

This chain links TRBV6-1 with TRBJ2-3, with D uncertain. In germline, CDR1 is MNHNS, CDR2 SASEGT. The CDR3 covers 14 residues. Trimming removed 6 bases from V and 0 bases from J, with 10 bases in between. The CDR3 protein is CASSGMTSTDTQYF. The CDR3 nucleotides read TGTGCCAGCAGCGGAATGACTAGCACAGATACGCAGTATTTT.

The chain has TRBV4-1 and TRBJ2-7; 9 nucleotides agree with TRBD2. From germline, CDR1 is MGHRA and CDR2 YSYEKL. V was clipped by 4 bases and J by 7 bases; unmatched bases: 8. This CDR3 contains 14 residues. The CDR3 nucleotides read TGCGCCAGCAGCCTAGCTAGCGGGACTGATGAGCAGTACTTC. The encoded protein is CASSLASGTDEQYF.

The chain joins TRBV7-2 to TRBJ2-1; 8 bases match TRBD1. From germline, CDR1 is SGHTA and CDR2 FQGNSA. The CDR3 totals 15 residues. With 5 bases clipped from V and 7 bases from J, the junction kept 10 bases outside the gene matches. CDR3 residues: CASSPGGGTRNEQFF. The CDR3, as DNA: TGTGCCAGCAGCCCAGGGGGCGGGACTCGGAATGAGCAGTTCTTC.

The chain carries TRBV7-3 and TRBJ2-2; TRBD2 is a possible D gene (6 bases). V was clipped by 5 bases and J by 4 bases, with 11 bases between them. Germline V gene sequence: CDR1 SGHTA, CDR2 FQGTGA. The CDR3 runs 14 residues. As DNA, the CDR3 is TGTGCCAGCAGCCTGACTAGTTTCACCGGGGAGCTGTTTTTT. Translating gives CASSLTSFTGELFF.

Of note for this clone: Additional DNA sequences in this sample encode the identical CDR3. This chain connects TRBV20-1 to TRBJ2-5; D gene unclear. The CDR3 has 10 residues. V was clipped by 5 bases and J by 4 bases, with 5 bases between them. Germline CDR1 and CDR2: DFQATT and SNEGSKA (reference sequence). CDR3 loop: CSALGETQYF. CDR3 coding DNA: TGCAGTGCTCTGGGAGAGACCCAGTACTTC.

The V and J genes are TRBV5-4 and TRBJ1-1, with 11 nucleotides matching TRBD1. This CDR3 comprises 14 residues. The germline V gene has CDR1 SGHNT and CDR2 YYREEE (reference sequence). V trimming: 4 bases; J trimming: 8 bases; junction bases outside the gene matches: 7. For the CDR3, the DNA is TGTGCCAGCAGCGCCTGGACAGGGGGCAGGGAAGCTTTCTTT. Protein product: CASSAWTGGREAFF.

The CDR3 is CASSLAGTGAQETQYF. The CDR3 DNA is TGTGCCAGCAGCTTGGCCGGAACGGGGGCTCAAGAGACCCAGTACTTC. The rearrangement uses TRBV5-6 and TRBJ2-5; perhaps D is TRBD1 or TRBD2 (6 bases each). This CDR3 comprises 16 residues. The germline V gene encodes CDR1 SGHDT and CDR2 YYEEEE. Trimming cost V 0 bases and J 2 bases, with 14 bases left between them.

The J gene is TRBJ2-3, the V gene TRBV28, with 8 bases matching TRBD1. Germline CDR1 is MDHEN and CDR2 is SYDVKM. The J segment lost 6 bases and the V segment lost 3 bases, leaving 8 bases of the junction unmatched. CDR3 size: 15 residues. CDR3 nucleotides: TGTGCCAGCAGTTTCCCCCAGGGGGCCGGGGATACGCAGTATTTT. Amino acids: CASSFPQGAGDTQYF.

The genes are TRBV6-1 and TRBJ2-7, with TRBD2 identical over 9 bases. The CDR3 length is 15 residues. Unmatched junction bases numbered 4, after V lost 3 bases and J lost 1 base. CDR1 MNHNS and CDR2 SASEGT come from the germline V gene. The CDR3 nucleotides read TGTGCCAGCAGTGATCCTAGCGGGATATCCTACGAGCAGTACTTC. It is translated as CASSDPSGISYEQYF.

V usage is TRBV29-1 and J usage is TRBJ2-2; 7 bases are shared with TRBD2. CDR3 length: 13 residues. J was trimmed by 1 base and V by 7 bases; bases with no gene match: 3. Looked up from germline, CDR1 is SQVTM and CDR2 is ANQGSEA. CDR3 residues: CSASGGNTGELFF. Written as DNA, the CDR3 is TGCAGCGCTAGCGGTGGGAACACCGGGGAGCTGTTTTTT.

The J gene is TRBJ1-1, the V gene TRBV5-1; possible D gene TRBD1, 5 bases. CDR1 is SGHRS and CDR2 is YFSETQ in the germline V gene. The CDR3 is 14 amino acids. Trimming left V 4 bases short and J 5 bases short, with 15 bases between. The CDR3 DNA reads TGCGCCAGCAGCCCACAGGATGGAATAACTGAAGCTTTCTTT. This encodes CASSPQDGITEAFF.

The chain carries TRBV6-4 and TRBJ2-2; 7 bases match TRBD1. This CDR3 has 15 residues. V was clipped by 9 bases and J by 6 bases; unmatched bases: 13. Germline V CDR1 and CDR2: MRHNA, SNTAGT. The CDR3: CARGLAGGLSGELFF. CDR3 nucleotides: TGTGCCAGAGGCCTGGCAGGGGGTCTGTCCGGGGAGCTGTTTTTT.